The 10 T cell receptor beta chains presented below share a single source sample, sequenced in a study of cytomegalovirus exposure and HLA in healthy donors. PCR involved 60 Vbeta and 13 Jbeta primers. This table comes from immunoSEQ multiplex PCR, and its TCRdb copy is limited to in-frame clones, with some not included. Counted here are around 120,000 clones, 74% occurring once; the ten biggest clones make up roughly 2.5%. The specimen sequenced was PBMCs. The receptors were sampled from a man aged 50-59 years in good health and CMV-seropositive.

The chain recombines TRBV5-6 with TRBJ2-3, with 10 bases that match TRBD2. The CDR3 runs to 16 residues. CDR1 and CDR2 (germline): SGHDT, YYEEEE. V lost 4 bases, J lost 5 bases, and 10 bases stayed unmatched. The CDR3 protein is CASSLPSGRLVDTQYF. CDR3 bases: TGTGCCAGCAGCCTACCTAGCGGGAGACTAGTAGATACGCAGTATTTT.

This clone was picked up a small number of times. The rearrangement links TRBV29-1 to TRBJ1-2, with unresolved D. Germline V gene lookup returns CDR1 SQVTM and CDR2 ANQGSEA. V gave up 5 bases and J gave up 3 bases, with 4 bases separating them. The CDR3 spans 10 residues. The CDR3 region has the DNA TGCAGCGTTCAGGACTATGGCTACACCTTC. Amino acids: CSVQDYGYTF.

In this sample, this clone turned up once. The chain recombines TRBV5-1 with TRBJ2-6; 7 nucleotides align to TRBD2. The CDR3 has 15 residues. J gave up 0 bases and V 6 bases, and 3 bases lay outside the gene matches. Germline CDR1 and CDR2: SGHRS and YFSETQ. CDR3 nucleotides: TGCGCCAGCATGGGGGGGAACTCTGGGGCCAACGTCCTGACTTTC. The encoded protein is CASMGGNSGANVLTF. Variable domain in full (rest from reference TRBV5-1 and TRBJ2-6): KAGVTQTPRYLIKTRGQQVTLSCSPISGHRSVSWYQQTPGQGLQFLFEYFSETQRNKGNFPGRFSGRQFSNSRSEMNVSTLELGDSALYLCASMGGNSGANVLTFGAGSRLTVL.

V and J are TRBV30 and TRBJ1-4; D remains ambiguous. The V and J ends lost 2 bases and 0 bases respectively, with 10 bases between them. The V gene's germline CDR1 is GTSNPN and CDR2 SVGIG (reference sequence). The CDR3 loop spans 15 amino acids. As DNA, the CDR3 is TGTGCCTGGAGTACTCCATTTGCAACTAATGAAAAACTGTTTTTT. Translation gives CAWSTPFATNEKLFF.

This clone appeared a few times. CDR3 DNA: TGTGCCAGCAGCCGGGACAGAACTTACACTGAAGCTTTCTTT. This encodes CASSRDRTYTEAFF. This chain connects TRBV6-1 to TRBJ1-1, with 7 bases fitting TRBD1. The V gene end was trimmed by 6 bases and the J gene end by 3 bases; junction bases not matched to a gene: 7. The CDR3 runs to 14 residues. The V gene's germline CDR1 is MNHNS and CDR2 SASEGT.

This sequence joins TRBV27 and TRBJ1-2; possible D gene TRBD1, 6 bases. V was shortened by 1 base and J by 7 bases, with 19 bases between the two germline ends. From germline, CDR1 is MNHEY and CDR2 SMNVEV (reference sequence). This CDR3 is built from 16 residues. The DNA for the CDR3 is TGTGCCAGCAGTTTATACTATGTGGGGGCGCGGTCTGGCTACACCTTC. This encodes CASSLYYVGARSGYTF.

This clone has only a few counts. The rearrangement joins TRBV6-1 to TRBJ1-2, with D possibly TRBD1 on 5 matching bases. There are 15 residues in the CDR3. With 1 base removed from V and 4 bases from J, the gap between germline ends came to 13 bases. The germline gives CDR1 MNHNS, CDR2 SASEGT. DNA for the CDR3: TGTGCCAGCAGTGAAGAGAAGGGGCCCTTCTATGGCTACACCTTC. Translating it yields CASSEEKGPFYGYTF.

The chain uses TRBV2 and TRBJ2-4, with 7 bases aligning to TRBD1. Germline values: CDR1 SNHLY, CDR2 FYNNEI. There are 15 residues in the CDR3. V lost 4 bases and J lost 6; bases outside the gene matches: 9. In DNA form, the CDR3 reads TGTGCCAGCAGTGTAATACAGGGGATCGGAAACATTCAGTACTTC. As protein: CASSVIQGIGNIQYF.

V is TRBV5-1 and J is TRBJ2-2, with TRBD2 as a possible D gene (6 bases). Germline-derived CDR1 and CDR2 are SGHRS and YFSETQ. The CDR3 is 15 amino acids. The germline V and J ends were trimmed by 2 bases and 4 bases, with 12 bases remaining between them. CDR3 sequence: CASSLGSGGTGELFF. CDR3 bases: TGCGCCAGCAGCTTAGGCTCCGGGGGCACCGGGGAGCTGTTTTTT.

This clone occurred a few times. The chain couples TRBV5-1 to TRBJ2-6; TRBD1 matches 8 bases. Trimming took 4 bases from V and 2 from J; bases not matched to a gene: 8. CDR1 is SGHRS, CDR2 YFSETQ, per germline. The CDR3 runs to 17 residues. The CDR3 is CASSTFRTGPGANVLTF. In nucleotides, the CDR3 is TGCGCCAGCAGCACCTTCCGGACAGGGCCTGGGGCCAACGTCCTGACTTTC.